In this sample, the clone carrying this T cell receptor beta chain turned up many times. Its target is unknown. The junction differs from germline at one of its ends, possibly a read error. This specimen belongs to a study of blood T cells in healthy people across ages. Findings and caveats of the study: The lack of PBMC sorting stopped any conclusive naive versus antigen-experienced comparison. More naive CD4+ cells and higher diversity marked long-lived donors relative to aged donors.

Germline loops: CDR1 SGHRS, CDR2 YFSETQ. This CDR3 is built from 13 residues. Sample-barcoded 5' priming and a J-beta primer mix drove a second PCR of 7 to 11 cycles. TCRdb analysed the 5' RACE reads with MiXCR anew, one entry per CDR3 protein. The table has about 1,400,000 distinct CDR3 sequences, 42% seen once. Each sample provided at least 5 micrograms of extracted total RNA. Sequenced input: blood. The receptor was derived from a woman between 18 and 29 years old in good health. J is TRBJ2-7 and V is TRBV5-1, with 8 positions matching TRBD2. CDR3 nucleotides: TGTGCCAGCAGCGGGAGCGGTTCCTACGAGCAGTACTTC. The encoded protein is CASSGSGSYEQYF. Full variable domain (outside the CDR3, taken from reference TRBV5-1 and TRBJ2-7): KAGVTQTPRYLIKTRGQQVTLSCSPISGHRSVSWYQQTPGQGLQFLFEYFSETQRNKGNFPGRFSGRQFSNSRSEMNVSTLELGDSALYLCASSGSGSYEQYFGPGTRLTVT.